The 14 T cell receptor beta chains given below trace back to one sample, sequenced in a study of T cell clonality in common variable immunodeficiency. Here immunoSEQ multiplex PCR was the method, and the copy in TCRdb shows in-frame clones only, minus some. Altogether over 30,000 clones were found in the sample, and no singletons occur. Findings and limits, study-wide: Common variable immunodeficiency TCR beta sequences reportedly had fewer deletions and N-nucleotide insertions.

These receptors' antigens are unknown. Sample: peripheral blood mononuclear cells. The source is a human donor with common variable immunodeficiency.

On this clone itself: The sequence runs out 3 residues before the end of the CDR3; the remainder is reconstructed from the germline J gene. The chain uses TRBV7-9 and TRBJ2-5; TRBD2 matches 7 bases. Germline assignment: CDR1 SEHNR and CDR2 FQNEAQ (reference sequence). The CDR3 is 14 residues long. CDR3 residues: CASSHPGLIKTQYF. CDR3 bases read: TGTGCCAGCAGCCACCCGGGACTAATTAAAACC.

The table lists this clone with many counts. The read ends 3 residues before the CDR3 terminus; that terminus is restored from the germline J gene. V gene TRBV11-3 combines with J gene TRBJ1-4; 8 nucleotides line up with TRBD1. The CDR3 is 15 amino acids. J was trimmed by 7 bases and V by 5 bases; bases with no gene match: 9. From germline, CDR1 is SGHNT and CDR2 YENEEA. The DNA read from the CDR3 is TGTGCCAGCAGCCCCGGGACAGGCACAACTGAAAAA. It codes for CASSPGTGTTEK. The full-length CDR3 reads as CASSPGTGTTEKLFF.

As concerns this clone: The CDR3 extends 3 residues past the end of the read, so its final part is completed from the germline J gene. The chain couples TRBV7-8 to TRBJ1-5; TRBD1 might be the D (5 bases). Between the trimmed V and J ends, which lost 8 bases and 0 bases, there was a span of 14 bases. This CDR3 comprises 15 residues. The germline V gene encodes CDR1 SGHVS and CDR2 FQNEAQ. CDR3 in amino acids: CASGPGGYSNQPQHF. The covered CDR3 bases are TGTGCCAGCGGACCCGGGGGGTATAGCAATCAGCCC.

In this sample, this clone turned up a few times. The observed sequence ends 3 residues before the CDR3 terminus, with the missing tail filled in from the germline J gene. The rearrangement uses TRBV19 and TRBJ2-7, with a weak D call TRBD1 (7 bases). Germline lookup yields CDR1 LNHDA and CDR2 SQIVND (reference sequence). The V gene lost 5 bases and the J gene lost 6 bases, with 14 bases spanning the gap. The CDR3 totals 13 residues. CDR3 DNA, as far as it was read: TGTGCCAGTAGTGAGACAGGGAGGAGCGAG. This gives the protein CASSETGRSE. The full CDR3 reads CASSETGRSEQYF. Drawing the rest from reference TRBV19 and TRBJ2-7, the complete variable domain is DGGITQSPKYLFRKEGQNVTLSCEQNLNHDAMYWYRQDPGQGLRLIYYSQIVNDFQKGDIAEGYSVSREKKESFPLTVTSAQKNPTAFYLCASSETGRSEQYFGPGTRLTVT.

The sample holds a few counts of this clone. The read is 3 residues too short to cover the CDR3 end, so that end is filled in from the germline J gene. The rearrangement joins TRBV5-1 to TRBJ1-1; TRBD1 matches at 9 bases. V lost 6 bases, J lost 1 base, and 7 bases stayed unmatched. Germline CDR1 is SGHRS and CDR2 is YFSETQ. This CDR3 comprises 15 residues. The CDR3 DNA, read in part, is TGCGCCAGCACCTTACCGGGACAGGGGAACACTGAA. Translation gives CASTLPGQGNTE. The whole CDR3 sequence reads CASTLPGQGNTEAFF.

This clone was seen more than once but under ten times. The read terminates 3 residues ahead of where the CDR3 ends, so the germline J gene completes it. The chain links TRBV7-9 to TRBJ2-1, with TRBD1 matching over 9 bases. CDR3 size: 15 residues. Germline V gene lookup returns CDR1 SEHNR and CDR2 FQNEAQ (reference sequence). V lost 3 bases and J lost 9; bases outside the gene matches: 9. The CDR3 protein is CASSLVTGGYVEQFF. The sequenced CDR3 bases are TGTGCCAGCAGCTTGGTAACAGGGGGCTATGTTGAG.

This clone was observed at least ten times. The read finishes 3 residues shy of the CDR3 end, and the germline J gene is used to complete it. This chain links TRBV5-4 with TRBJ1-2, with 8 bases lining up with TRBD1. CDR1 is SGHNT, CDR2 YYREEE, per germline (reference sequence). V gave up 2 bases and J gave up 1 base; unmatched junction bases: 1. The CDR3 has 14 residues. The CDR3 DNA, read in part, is TGTGCCAGCAGCTTAGGACAGGGTAACTATGGC. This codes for CASSLGQGNYG. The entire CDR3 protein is CASSLGQGNYGYTF.

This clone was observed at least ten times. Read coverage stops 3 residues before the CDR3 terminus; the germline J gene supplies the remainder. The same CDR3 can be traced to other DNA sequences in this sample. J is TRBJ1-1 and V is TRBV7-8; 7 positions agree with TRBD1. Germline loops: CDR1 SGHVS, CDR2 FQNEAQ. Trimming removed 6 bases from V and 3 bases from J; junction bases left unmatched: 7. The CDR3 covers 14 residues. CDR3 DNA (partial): TGTGCCAGCAGTAGACAGGGCCAGTACACTGAA. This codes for CASSRQGQYTE. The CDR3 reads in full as CASSRQGQYTEAFF.

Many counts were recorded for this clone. Incomplete CDR3 DNA: TGTGCCAGCAGCTTCCCCGGGGCCTACGAG. This codes for CASSFPGAYE. The whole CDR3 region reads CASSFPGAYEQYF. The chain has TRBV7-2 and TRBJ2-7; possibly TRBD2 for D (5 bases). From the germline J gene comes the end of the CDR3, since the read stops 3 residues before it. The CDR3 is 13 amino acids. V lost 3 bases and J 2 bases, leaving 8 bases between the germline ends. Looked up from germline, CDR1 is SGHTA and CDR2 is FQGNSA.

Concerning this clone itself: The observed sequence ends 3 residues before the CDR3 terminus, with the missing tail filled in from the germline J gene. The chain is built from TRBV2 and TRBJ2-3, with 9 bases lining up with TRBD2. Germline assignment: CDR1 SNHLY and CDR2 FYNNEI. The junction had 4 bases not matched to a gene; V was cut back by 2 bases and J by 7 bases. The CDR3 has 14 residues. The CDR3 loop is CASSESSGRYTQYF. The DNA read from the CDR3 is TGTGCCAGCAGTGAATCCAGCGGGAGGTATACG.

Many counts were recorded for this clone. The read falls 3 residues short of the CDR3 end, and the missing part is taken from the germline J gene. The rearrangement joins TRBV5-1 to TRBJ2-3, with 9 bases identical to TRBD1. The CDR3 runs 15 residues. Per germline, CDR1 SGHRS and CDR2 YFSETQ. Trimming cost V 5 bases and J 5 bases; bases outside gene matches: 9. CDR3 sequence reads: CASRNRDRVGDTQYF. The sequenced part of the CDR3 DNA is TGCGCCAGCAGAAACCGGGACAGGGTAGGAGATACG. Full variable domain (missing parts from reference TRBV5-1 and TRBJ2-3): KAGVTQTPRYLIKTRGQQVTLSCSPISGHRSVSWYQQTPGQGLQFLFEYFSETQRNKGNFPGRFSGRQFSNSRSEMNVSTLELGDSALYLCASRNRDRVGDTQYFGPGTRLTVL.

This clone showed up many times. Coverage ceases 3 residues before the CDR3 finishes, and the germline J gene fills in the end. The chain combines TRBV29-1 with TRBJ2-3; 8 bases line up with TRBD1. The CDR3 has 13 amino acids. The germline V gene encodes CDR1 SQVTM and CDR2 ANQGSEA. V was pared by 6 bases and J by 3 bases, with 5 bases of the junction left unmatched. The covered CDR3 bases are TGCAGCGTATCGACAGGGGTTACAGATACG. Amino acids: CSVSTGVTDT. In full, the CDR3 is CSVSTGVTDTQYF.

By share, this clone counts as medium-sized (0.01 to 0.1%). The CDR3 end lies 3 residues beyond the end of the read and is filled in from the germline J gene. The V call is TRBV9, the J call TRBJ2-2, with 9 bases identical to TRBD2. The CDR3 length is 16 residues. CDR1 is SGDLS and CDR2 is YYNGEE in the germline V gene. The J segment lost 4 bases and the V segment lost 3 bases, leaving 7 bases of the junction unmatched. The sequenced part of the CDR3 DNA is TGTGCCAGCAGCGCCGCCGGGACTAGCATCACCGGGGAG. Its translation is CASSAAGTSITGE. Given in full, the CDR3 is CASSAAGTSITGELFF.

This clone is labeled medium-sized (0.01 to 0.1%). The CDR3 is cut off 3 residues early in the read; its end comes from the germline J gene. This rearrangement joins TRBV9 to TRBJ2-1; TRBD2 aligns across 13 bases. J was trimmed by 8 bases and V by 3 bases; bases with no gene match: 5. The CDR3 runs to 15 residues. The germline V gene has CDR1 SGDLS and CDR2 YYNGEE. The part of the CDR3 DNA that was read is TGTGCCAGCAGCGGCGGACTAGCGGGAGTCGATGAG. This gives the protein CASSGGLAGVDE. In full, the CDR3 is CASSGGLAGVDEQFF.